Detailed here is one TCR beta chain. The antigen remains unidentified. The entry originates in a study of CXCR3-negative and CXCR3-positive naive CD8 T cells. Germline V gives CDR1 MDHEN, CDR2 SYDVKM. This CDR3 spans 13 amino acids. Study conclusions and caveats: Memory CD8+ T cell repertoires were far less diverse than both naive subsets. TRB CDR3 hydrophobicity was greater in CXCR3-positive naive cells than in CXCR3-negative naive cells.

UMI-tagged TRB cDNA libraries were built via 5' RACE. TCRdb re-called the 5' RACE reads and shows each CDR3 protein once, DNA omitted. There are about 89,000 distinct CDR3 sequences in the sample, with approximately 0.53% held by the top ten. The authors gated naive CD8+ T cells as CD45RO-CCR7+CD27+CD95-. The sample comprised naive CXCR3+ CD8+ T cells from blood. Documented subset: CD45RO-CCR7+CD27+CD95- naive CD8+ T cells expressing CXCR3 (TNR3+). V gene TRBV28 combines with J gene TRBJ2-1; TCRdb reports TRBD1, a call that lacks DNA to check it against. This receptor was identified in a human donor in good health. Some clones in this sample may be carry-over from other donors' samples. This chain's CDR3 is CASSLPLAVEQFF.